This passage covers 26 T cell receptor beta chains from one sample sequenced in a study of T cell responses to AZD1222 COVID-19 vaccine (dated by TCRdb to the early 2020s). The intended sense of this specimen's time point label: baseline before first vaccination. The receptor library was made with the immunoSEQ multiplex PCR assay. TCRdb holds this immuneACCESS table with in-frame rearrangements only. Some clones are missing; in checked studies, unresolved V genes explain under half, and the rest has no known cause. For this sample the table gives 100,000 to 150,000 clones, of which over 75% were detected only once. The top ten clonotypes cover under 3.5% of the sample. This sample comprised peripheral blood, obtained on day 0 of AZD1222 vaccination. These receptors were collected from an adult in good health.

The chain is built from TRBV6-5 and TRBJ1-5; 10 bases line up with TRBD1. This CDR3 region has 13 residues. Germline CDR1 reads MNHEY; CDR2 reads SVGAGI. Unmatched junction bases numbered 6, after V lost 10 bases and J lost 6 bases. This CDR3 reads CATKGTGAQPQHF. CDR3 DNA sequence: TGTGCCACCAAGGGGACAGGGGCTCAGCCCCAGCATTTT.

This chain joins TRBV5-1 and TRBJ1-1; the D is unclear. Per germline, CDR1 SGHRS and CDR2 YFSETQ. CDR3 size: 13 residues. Trimming removed 2 bases from V and 6 bases from J, with 11 bases in between. CDR3 sequence (DNA): TGCGCCAGCAGCTTCTACGGGTACTCTGAAGCTTTCTTT. Translation: CASSFYGYSEAFF.

A single count supports this clone. The chain uses TRBV6-5 and TRBJ2-7, with 8 positions matching TRBD1. The V segment lost 4 bases and the J segment 7 bases; nucleotides outside the gene matches: 12. The CDR3 covers 15 residues. The germline gives CDR1 MNHEY, CDR2 SVGAGI. The CDR3 loop is CASSSTGQGVGEQYF. The CDR3 DNA reads as TGTGCCAGCAGTTCCACCGGACAGGGAGTTGGAGAGCAGTACTTC.

This rearrangement joins TRBV6-5 to TRBJ2-5; D remains ambiguous. Germline V gene sequence: CDR1 MNHEY, CDR2 SVGAGI. The CDR3 runs 15 residues. V was shortened by 5 bases and J by 2 bases, with 15 bases between the two germline ends. For the CDR3, the DNA is TGTGCCAGCAGTCCCTTTGCTAGGAGTCAAGAGACCCAGTACTTC. Translation: CASSPFARSQETQYF.

This chain joins TRBV25-1 and TRBJ2-1, with D uncertain. The V and J ends lost 2 bases and 9 bases respectively, with 11 bases between them. CDR1 MGHDK and CDR2 SYGVNS come from the germline V gene. CDR3 size: 13 residues. The CDR3 DNA sequence: TGTGCCAGCAGTGAACGAATAAGTACTGAGCAGTTCTTC. Residues: CASSERISTEQFF.

The genes are TRBV24-1 and TRBJ1-2; a possible D gene is TRBD1 (6 bases). In germline, CDR1 is KGHDR, CDR2 SFDVKD. This CDR3 contains 14 residues. The germline V and J ends were trimmed by 3 bases and 5 bases, with 12 bases remaining between them. CDR3 in DNA: TGTGCCACCAGTGATCCACAGGGTTTTTATGGCTACACCTTC. This sequence encodes CATSDPQGFYGYTF.

For the CDR3, the DNA is TGTGCCAGCAGCTTGAAGGGGGGGCGCACAGATACGCAGTATTTT. Protein: CASSLKGGRTDTQYF. The chain couples TRBV5-4 to TRBJ2-3; the D gene is possibly TRBD2 (7 bases). With 1 base removed from V and 1 base from J, the gap between germline ends came to 10 bases. This CDR3 is 15 amino acids long. CDR1 is SGHNT and CDR2 is YYREEE in the germline V gene (reference sequence).

In this sample, this clone turned up many times. The V and J genes are TRBV14 and TRBJ2-1; D gene ambiguous. Germline CDR1 SGHDN, CDR2 FVKESK. The CDR3 covers 12 residues. Deletions cut 0 bases from V and 11 bases from J, with 8 bases between. The CDR3 sequence: CASSQDRFQQFF. DNA of the CDR3: TGTGCCAGCAGCCAAGATCGTTTCCAGCAGTTCTTC.

The rearrangement links TRBV5-1 to TRBJ2-7; 8 nucleotides line up with TRBD1. CDR1 is SGHRS, CDR2 YFSETQ, per germline. With V trimmed by 4 bases and J by 7 bases, 7 bases remained unmatched. This CDR3 region has 13 residues. The CDR3 coding sequence is TGCGCCAGCAGCCCGGACAGGGTGGGAGAGCAGTACTTC. As protein: CASSPDRVGEQYF.

CDR3: CASSLRAAQPQHF. CDR3 nucleotides: TGTGCCAGCAGCTTAAGAGCCGCTCAGCCCCAGCATTTT. The chain recombines TRBV7-2 with TRBJ1-5; D unresolved. The CDR3 loop spans 13 amino acids. V was cut by 2 bases and J by 6 bases, with 8 bases left in between. Germline values: CDR1 SGHTA, CDR2 FQGNSA. Full variable domain (remainder filled in from reference TRBV7-2 and TRBJ1-5): GAGVSQSPSNKVTEKGKDVELRCDPISGHTALYWYRQSLGQGLEFLIYFQGNSAPDKSGLPSDRFSAERTGGSVSTLTIQRTQQEDSAVYLCASSLRAAQPQHFGDGTRLSIL.

The chain links TRBV5-4 to TRBJ2-7, with TRBD1 matching 8 bases. The CDR3 consists of 13 residues. The germline gives CDR1 SGHNT, CDR2 YYREEE (reference sequence). With 1 base clipped from V and 4 bases from J, the junction kept 1 base outside the gene matches. This CDR3 reads CASSLTGGYEQYF. The CDR3 DNA reads TGTGCCAGCAGCTTGACAGGGGGTTACGAGCAGTACTTC.

This clone was recorded a few times. V gene TRBV27 combines with J gene TRBJ1-5, with TRBD1 as a possible D gene (6 bases). CDR3 length: 12 amino acids. From germline, CDR1 is MNHEY and CDR2 SMNVEV (reference sequence). V lost 6 bases and J 6 bases, leaving 9 bases between the germline ends. Here the CDR3 DNA reads TGTGCCAGCAGGGGGGGCGGTCAGCCCCAGCATTTT. Encoded protein: CASRGGGQPQHF.

This clone was detected once. This rearrangement joins TRBV27 to TRBJ2-7; possible D gene TRBD1, 5 bases. V lost 6 bases and J 3 bases, leaving 12 bases between the germline ends. Germline CDR1 MNHEY, CDR2 SMNVEV (reference sequence). The CDR3 runs to 13 residues. CDR3: CASRAGHHYEQYF. The CDR3 nucleotides read TGTGCCAGCAGGGCTGGACACCACTACGAGCAGTACTTC.

J is TRBJ2-7 and V is TRBV18; D not certain. This CDR3 comprises 15 residues. Trimming shortened V by 3 bases and J by 3 bases, and 15 bases separated the two germline ends. In germline, CDR1 is KGHSH, CDR2 LQKENI. CDR3 in amino acids: CASSPTRTHDYEQYF. The CDR3 nucleotides are TGTGCCAGCTCACCTACCCGGACCCACGACTACGAGCAGTACTTC.

The V call is TRBV3-1 (or the pseudogene TRBV3-2), the J call TRBJ1-4; TRBD1 might be the D (6 bases). Per germline, CDR1 LGHDT and CDR2 YNNKEL (reference sequence). Between the trimmed V and J ends, which lost 1 base and 3 bases, there was a span of 15 bases. The CDR3 extends over 17 amino acids. The CDR3 DNA reads TGTGCCAGCAGCCAAGTTTCCAGGGGCACGGCTAATGAAAAACTGTTTTTT. Translated, it gives CASSQVSRGTANEKLFF.

The chain has TRBV25-1 and TRBJ1-1; TRBD1 is a possible D gene (6 bases). Per germline, CDR1 MGHDK and CDR2 SYGVNS. Trimming stripped 8 bases from V and 6 bases from J, with 28 bases between. The CDR3 runs to 17 residues. CDR3 residues: CASWGLRAESGYAEAFF. The DNA of the CDR3 is TGTGCCAGCTGGGGGCTGAGAGCGGAGAGTGGTTACGCTGAAGCTTTCTTT.

This clone was seen just once. The CDR3, as DNA: TGTGCCAGCAGTTTTCCTGGGAATGAGCAGTTCTTC. This translates into CASSFPGNEQFF. This chain links TRBV12-3 or TRBV12-4 with TRBJ2-1; D gene uncertain. CDR3 size: 12 residues. V was trimmed by 3 bases and J by 7 bases, leaving 7 bases between them.

The chain employs TRBV7-3 and TRBJ2-3, with TRBD2 as a possible D gene (6 bases). With 4 bases removed from V and 6 bases from J, the gap between germline ends came to 14 bases. Germline V gives CDR1 SGHTA, CDR2 FQGTGA. This CDR3 has 14 residues. CDR3 nucleotides: TGTGCCAGCAGCTCGAGCGGGCCCGGGGATACGCAGTATTTT. Amino acids: CASSSSGPGDTQYF.

The chain recombines TRBV6-1 with TRBJ1-1; TRBD1 might be the D (5 bases). The CDR3 is 13 residues long. Trimming shortened V by 2 bases and J by 4 bases, and 8 bases separated the two germline ends. Germline V lookup: CDR1 MNHNS, CDR2 SASEGT. Here the CDR3 DNA reads TGTGCCAGCAGTGAACAGAGGGGCACTGAAGCTTTCTTT. Translating gives CASSEQRGTEAFF.

J is TRBJ1-2 and V is TRBV28, with 9 positions matching TRBD1. This CDR3 is 13 amino acids long. The ends lost 6 bases at V and 8 bases at J; junction bases unmatched: 7. Germline assignment: CDR1 MDHEN and CDR2 SYDVKM. The CDR3: CASRPGQGVGYTF. DNA for the CDR3: TGTGCCAGCAGGCCGGGACAGGGCGTAGGCTACACCTTC.

The DNA for the CDR3 is TGCGCCAGCAGCCCCAGGACAGACAGAGGAGGCTACACCTTC. This gives the protein CASSPRTDRGGYTF. The V call is TRBV5-1, the J call TRBJ1-2, with D perhaps matching TRBD1 (6 bases). Germline loops: CDR1 SGHRS, CDR2 YFSETQ. This CDR3 region has 14 residues. Trimming cost V 4 bases and J 8 bases, with 18 bases left between them.

The chain is built from TRBV2 and TRBJ2-7, with 9 nucleotides matching TRBD1. This CDR3 contains 15 residues. Germline V gene sequence: CDR1 SNHLY, CDR2 FYNNEI. V lost 7 bases and J lost 0; bases outside the gene matches: 7. CDR3: CASKSGTGSSYEQYF. DNA for the CDR3: TGTGCCAGCAAATCCGGGACAGGGAGCTCCTACGAGCAGTACTTC.

This chain joins TRBV7-8 and TRBJ1-2; 7 bases map to TRBD1. The germline V gene has CDR1 SGHVS and CDR2 FQNEAQ. Trimming cost V 5 bases and J 0 bases; bases outside gene matches: 3. CDR3 length: 14 residues. The CDR3 bases are TGTGCCAGCAGCCCGGACAGGACTAACTATGGCTACACCTTC. Its protein product is CASSPDRTNYGYTF.

The chain employs TRBV5-1 and TRBJ1-1; the D gene is possibly TRBD1 (5 bases). CDR1 and CDR2 (germline): SGHRS, YFSETQ. This CDR3 region has 13 residues. Trimming left V 5 bases short and J 5 bases short, with 13 bases between. The CDR3 sequence is CASRSQGPTEAFF. The CDR3, as DNA: TGCGCCAGCAGGTCTCAGGGACCGACTGAAGCTTTCTTT.

This rearrangement joins TRBV2 to TRBJ2-2; TRBD1 is a possible D gene (6 bases). Looked up from germline, CDR1 is SNHLY and CDR2 is FYNNEI. CDR3 length equals 13 residues. The V gene lost 8 bases and the J gene lost 1 base, with 8 bases spanning the gap. The CDR3 DNA sequence: TGTGCCAGCGGGACACTGAACACCGGGGAGCTGTTTTTT. Encoded protein: CASGTLNTGELFF.

The CDR3 bases are TGCGCCAGCAGCTTGGGCCAGTTGTCCTACGAGCAGTACTTC. Translating it yields CASSLGQLSYEQYF. The J gene is TRBJ2-7, the V gene TRBV5-1; unclear D gene. Trimming pared 0 bases from V and 1 base from J, leaving 8 bases between. Per germline, CDR1 SGHRS and CDR2 YFSETQ. This CDR3 is built from 14 residues.